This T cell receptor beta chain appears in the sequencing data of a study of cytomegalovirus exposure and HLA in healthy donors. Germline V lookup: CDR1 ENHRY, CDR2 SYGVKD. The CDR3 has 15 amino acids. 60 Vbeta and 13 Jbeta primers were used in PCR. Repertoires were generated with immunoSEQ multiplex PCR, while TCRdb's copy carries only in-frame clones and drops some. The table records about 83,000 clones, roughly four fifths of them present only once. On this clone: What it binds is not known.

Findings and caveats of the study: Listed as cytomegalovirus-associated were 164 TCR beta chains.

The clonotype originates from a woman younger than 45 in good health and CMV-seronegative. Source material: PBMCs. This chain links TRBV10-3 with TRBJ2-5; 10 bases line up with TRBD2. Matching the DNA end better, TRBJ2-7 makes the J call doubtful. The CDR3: CAITPLAGKIYEQYF. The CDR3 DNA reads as TGTGCCATCACCCCACTAGCGGGAAAAATCTACGAGCAGTACTTC.